This T cell receptor (beta chain) was captured in a study of blood T cell repertoires in COVID-19. Generated by immunoSEQ multiplex PCR, the TCRdb table keeps only in-frame clones and is missing some. Seen here are 150,000 to 190,000 clones, 80% to 90% observed once, and the top ten hold about 15%. CDR3 length: 16 residues. Trimming stripped 0 bases from V and 4 bases from J, with 13 bases between. From germline, CDR1 is LGHDT and CDR2 YNNKEL (reference sequence). The chain is built from TRBV3-1 (or the pseudogene TRBV3-2) and TRBJ2-1; D possibly corresponds to TRBD1 (5 bases). The sequenced material came from peripheral blood. The source is a middle-aged woman with acute or convalescent COVID-19. The CDR3 loop reads CASSQEGPGLYNEQFF. The DNA of the CDR3 is TGTGCCAGCAGCCAAGAGGGGCCAGGATTGTACAATGAGCAGTTCTTC.